The clone carrying this T cell receptor (beta chain) has only a few counts. Its cognate antigen is unknown. This entry comes from a study of beta chain features in type 1 diabetes. Study outcomes and limitations: The question left open here concerned HLA type influencing TCRB rearrangement. Sequencing of cDNA might inflate the share of cells that strongly express TCR.

The isolated RNA, all of it, was reverse transcribed, so expressed TCRB transcripts were what got sequenced. Approximately 3.6 million reads per sample were averaged for naive, central memory and regulatory samples. The data were produced by immunoSEQ multiplex PCR, yet TCRdb's version contains in-frame clones alone and is incomplete. This sample has 430,000 or so clones, with approximately 10% found just once. Naive, central memory, regulatory and stem cell-like memory cells within the CD4+ compartment were sorted using CD45RO/CCR7/CD25/CD127/CD95/CD27. The material sequenced was naive CD4+ T cells from blood. The sequence came from a woman aged 18-29 years in good health.

CDR3 protein: CASSIEGAAMGNEQFF. The CDR3 bases are TGTGCCAGTAGTATAGAAGGGGCCGCGATGGGCAATGAGCAGTTCTTC. The V gene is TRBV19, the J gene TRBJ2-1, with a possible D match to TRBD1 (5 bases). V was clipped by 0 bases and J by 6 bases, with 15 bases between them. CDR3 length: 16 residues. Looked up from germline, CDR1 is LNHDA and CDR2 is SQIVND (reference sequence).